Listed here are 5 T cell receptor beta chains from one sample, sequenced in a study of T cell responses to AZD1222 COVID-19 vaccine. Method: immunoSEQ multiplex PCR; TCRdb's copy keeps in-frame clones and lacks some. The sample carries about 99,000 clones, around nine tenths recorded once. Sample: peripheral blood, taken 28 days after the second dose of the MenACWY control vaccine. These receptors were obtained from an adult who received the MenACWY meningococcal vaccine as a control.

The rearrangement links TRBV4-2 to TRBJ2-3; 7 bases align to TRBD2. V lost 0 bases and J lost 4; bases outside the gene matches: 7. Germline loops: CDR1 LGHNA, CDR2 YNFKEQ. This CDR3 is 16 amino acids long. CDR3 DNA sequence: TGTGCCAGCAGCCAAGATAACCCCGGGGGGTCAGATACGCAGTATTTT. It is translated as CASSQDNPGGSDTQYF.

This chain links TRBV19 with TRBJ1-5; D is undetermined. With 4 bases removed from V and 4 bases from J, the gap between germline ends came to 11 bases. Germline V CDR1 and CDR2: LNHDA, SQIVND (reference sequence). This CDR3 contains 14 residues. DNA of the CDR3: TGTGCCAGTAGTAGAATCTATTCAAATCAGCCCCAGCATTTT. Translated: CASSRIYSNQPQHF.

This chain connects TRBV13 to TRBJ1-4, with D possibly matching TRBD1 (5 bases). The CDR3 extends over 14 amino acids. Germline V lookup: CDR1 PRHDT, CDR2 FYEKMQ (reference sequence). Trimming cost V 5 bases and J 7 bases, with 14 bases left between them. This CDR3 reads CASSLRRGGEKLFF. CDR3 nucleotides: TGTGCCAGCAGCCTCAGGAGGGGTGGTGAAAAACTGTTTTTT. The whole variable domain, filled in from reference TRBV13 and TRBJ1-4, reads AAGVIQSPRHLIKEKRETATLKCYPIPRHDTVYWYQQGPGQDPQFLISFYEKMQSDKGSIPDRFSAQQFSDYHSELNMSSLELGDSALYFCASSLRRGGEKLFFGSGTQLSVL.

This chain uses TRBV4-1 with TRBJ1-6; the D gene is possibly TRBD1 (5 bases). Trimming removed 0 bases at V and 7 bases at J, with 13 bases between. Germline V gene data show CDR1 as MGHRA and CDR2 as YSYEKL. The CDR3 runs to 16 residues. CDR3 DNA: TGCGCCAGCAGCCAAGAGATCCGGGGGAGCAATTCACCCCTCCACTTT. This encodes CASSQEIRGSNSPLHF.

The chain has TRBV24-1 and TRBJ1-1; TRBD1 might be the D (5 bases). Germline loops: CDR1 KGHDR, CDR2 SFDVKD. The CDR3 consists of 13 residues. The ends were cut back, 7 bases at V and 1 base at J, with 9 bases in the middle. The CDR3 spells CATRGTENTEAFF. CDR3 coding DNA: TGTGCCACCAGGGGGACTGAGAACACTGAAGCTTTCTTT.